This TCR beta chain was identified in a study of identical twins (dated by TCRdb to the mid-2010s). The study in broad terms: To test whether fetal clonotypes persist, this study deep-sequenced TCR alpha and beta repertoires from monozygotic twins, from unrelated adults of various ages, and from cord blood. To rule out contamination, the twin experiments were replicated at different times with different library preparation protocols.

The paper's findings and limits, for the study overall: Abundant cord blood beta clonotypes had fewer insertions, young adult naive repertoires showed a similar but weaker trend, and memory repertoires showed no such trend. Excess twin sharing in beta out-of-frame sequences was weaker because fewer shared sequences lowered the signal-to-noise ratio. Recombination models systematically underestimated out-of-frame TCR alpha sharing in monozygotic twins but agreed with sharing between unrelated individuals. Because the same donors could not be followed over many years, the conclusions relied on cross-sectional statistical analysis. Compared with coincidental sharing between unrelated individuals, an excess of low generation-probability sequences was observed among out-of-frame TCR alpha sequences shared between twins. Zero-insertion analyses could be partly confounded by invariant T cells such as MAIT and iNKT, although diverse VJ usage argued against such confounding for most clonotypes.

Trimming leaves V shorter by 3 bases and J shorter by 2 bases, with the junction holding 6 bases beyond the gene matches. Taken from cysteine to phenylalanine, the CDR3 has 17 residues. CDR3 DNA is the only sequence kept; it has 51 bases, read in frame from the first base. The germline V gene encodes CDR1 MNHEY and CDR2 SVGAGI. To prepare the library, 5' RACE was applied. TCRdb names Illumina HiSeq 2000 as the instrument used. A universal primer binding site was added through template switching, and the final cDNA carried a unique molecular identifier so that TCR cDNA molecules could be counted accurately. First-strand cDNA for TCR alpha and beta chains was synthesized from specific primers in the conserved constant-segment region. To control for contamination, each cDNA library was double barcoded with a SMART-Mk sample barcode plus Illumina barcodes. TruSeq adapter sequences along with Illumina sample barcodes were introduced in two successive PCR steps. The Illumina HiSeq platform was used with custom primers to sequence TCR alpha and beta cDNA libraries. The published analysis was carried out like this. MiGEC processed the raw reads to extract unique molecular identifiers, while MiXCR was used to determine the CDR3 positions. Recombination models were inferred per individual with the repgenHMM and IGoR tools using an EM algorithm. The analysis of shared clonotypes was done with the tcR package in R, with sharing normalized by the product of cloneset sizes. To study raw recombination free of thymic and clonal selection effects, out-of-frame nonproductive sequences were analyzed. The public reads were run again by TCRdb, first through fastp at Q25 and then through MiXCR, and only productive beta chains were kept. Each entry merges the rows of one CDR3 protein and shows their most common DNA and genes. The V and J calls and clone size are TCRdb's, not the authors'. In this sample the table shows approximately 220,000 distinct CDR3 sequences, roughly 7.5% of which occur a single time. About 1.8% of the sample belongs to the ten largest clones.

All donors were healthy Caucasians. Three pairs of female monozygotic twins, all aged roughly 18 to 30 years, made up the twin cohort. Using Miltenyi CD45RO+ enrichment and human naive T-cell isolation kits, memory (CD45RO+) and naive T cells were isolated from PBMC. In regard to this clonotype: Its cognate antigen has yet to be identified. The sample holds no much larger clone one base away, and base qualities are not on file.

This same sample was also taken into another study, of yellow fever vaccine responses in identical twins. The second study's authors report: The authors reported that the T cell response to vaccination in identical twins appeared partly convergent and partly personalized. In the study, vaccine-responding T cell clones were precisely tracked in identical twins.

Rearrangement joined TRBV6-5 to TRBJ2-7, and 14 junctional nucleotides match TRBD2. Sequences were obtained from memory (CD45RO+) T cells sorted from blood. The cell subset or site label, read with the paper, signifies: CD45RO+ enriched T cells. The clonotype was recovered from a woman aged 18 to 35 in good health. The CDR3 protein sequence reads: CASSYSGLAGVTYEQYF. The DNA reads TGTGCCAGCAGTTATTCGGGACTAGCGGGAGTTACCTACGAGCAGTACTTC.